These 18 T cell receptor beta chains originate from one sample sequenced in a study of Graves' ophthalmopathy and Graves' hyperthyroidism. From RNA, the CDR3 regions of TCR beta chains were amplified and sequenced. First-round RT-PCR used HTBI primers; second-round multiplex PCR followed. TCRdb redid the calling of the multiplex PCR reads with MiXCR, one entry per CDR3 protein. The table shows about 740,000 distinct CDR3 sequences, with 35% to 50% occurring only once. Sequencing was carried out using peripheral blood. The receptors stem from an adult man with Graves' ophthalmopathy.

At least ten counts were recorded for this clonotype. The rearrangement links TRBV7-9 to TRBJ2-5; D might be TRBD1 (5 bases). V dropped 2 bases and J dropped 3 bases, with 10 bases sitting between them. The CDR3 spans 14 residues. The germline V gene encodes CDR1 SEHNR and CDR2 FQNEAQ (reference sequence). CDR3 protein: CASSLIGREETQYF. CDR3 sequence (DNA): TGTGCCAGCAGCTTAATCGGCAGGGAAGAGACCCAGTACTTC.

The genes are TRBV29-1 and TRBJ2-7; 10 bases agree with TRBD1. Germline V gene sequence: CDR1 SQVTM, CDR2 ANQGSEA. The CDR3 contains 14 residues. J lost 4 bases, V lost 3 bases, and 6 bases had no gene match. CDR3 sequence (DNA): TGCAGCGTTGATCCGGGACAGGGGTTATACGAGCAGTACTTC. Protein product: CSVDPGQGLYEQYF.

This clonotype was recorded many times. V usage is TRBV2 and J usage is TRBJ1-6, with unresolved D. The CDR3 is made up of 14 amino acids. Trimming removed 4 bases from V and 5 bases from J, with 9 bases in between. CDR1 is SNHLY and CDR2 is FYNNEI in the germline V gene. This CDR3 reads CASSGVYDNSPLHF. CDR3 DNA: TGTGCCAGCAGTGGTGTTTATGATAATTCACCCCTCCACTTT. Full variable domain (outside the CDR3, taken from reference TRBV2 and TRBJ1-6): EPEVTQTPSHQVTQMGQEVILRCVPISNHLYFYWYRQILGQKVEFLVSFYNNEISEKSEIFDDQFSVERPDGSNFTLKIRSTKLEDSAMYFCASSGVYDNSPLHFGNGTRLTVT.

A note on this clonotype: At one end the junction does not follow the germline gene, possibly because of a read error. The chain links TRBV9 to TRBJ1-1; D remains ambiguous. The CDR3 sequence is 13 residues long. CDR1 is SGDLS, CDR2 YYNGEE, per germline. CDR3 protein: CASSAASNTGAFF. DNA of the CDR3: TGTGCCAGCAGCGCAGCTTCGAACACTGGAGCTTTCTTT.

With respect to this clonotype: A much more abundant neighbour one base away suggests this may be a read error. This chain links TRBV10-3 with TRBJ2-5; the match to TRBD2 covers 7 bases. The CDR3 has 14 amino acids. Looked up from germline, CDR1 is ENHRY and CDR2 is SYGVKD. V was clipped by 2 bases and J by 4 bases; unmatched bases: 4. The CDR3 here is CAISEGGGLETQYF. The CDR3 DNA reads as TGTGCCATCAGTGAGGGGGGGGGACTAGAGACCCAGTACTTC.

The chain links TRBV24-1 to TRBJ1-5, with D possibly matching TRBD1 (6 bases). Germline V gives CDR1 KGHDR, CDR2 SFDVKD. Trimming removed 4 bases from V and 12 bases from J, with 15 bases in between. The CDR3 contains 13 residues. The CDR3 reads CATSEPRGGLQHF. CDR3 DNA: TGTGCCACCAGTGAGCCCCGCGGGGGGCTCCAGCATTTT.

In nucleotides, the CDR3 is TGTGCCAGCAGCTTAGCGCTAGCGGGAGTTAGAGAGACCCAGTACTTC. Translated, it gives CASSLALAGVRETQYF. The chain links TRBV11-1 to TRBJ2-5; 10 positions agree with TRBD2. This CDR3 is 16 amino acids long. Unmatched junction bases numbered 5, after V lost 0 bases and J lost 4 bases. From germline, CDR1 is SGHAT and CDR2 FQDESV (reference sequence).

This clonotype was seen once. A read error may explain this, as a much larger clone is one base away. This chain's CDR3 is CASSTRGTSPLHF. In nucleotides, the CDR3 is TGTGCCAGCAGTACGCGGGGCACATCACCCCTCCACTTT. V is TRBV6-1 and J is TRBJ1-6; D perhaps matches TRBD1 (5 bases). CDR3 length equals 13 residues. V lost 5 bases and J 10 bases, leaving 12 bases between the germline ends. Germline CDR1 MNHNS, CDR2 SASEGT.

This sequence joins TRBV2 and TRBJ2-7; the match to TRBD2 covers 7 bases. V lost 5 bases and J lost 9; bases outside the gene matches: 10. The CDR3 consists of 13 residues. Looked up from germline, CDR1 is SNHLY and CDR2 is FYNNEI. The CDR3 loop is CASSRTRIAAQYF. As DNA, the CDR3 is TGTGCCAGCAGTAGGACTAGGATCGCCGCGCAGTACTTC.

This clonotype was observed a handful of times. V and J are TRBV29-1 and TRBJ2-2; possibly TRBD2 for D (5 bases). Germline V gene data show CDR1 as SQVTM and CDR2 as ANQGSEA. Deletions cut 2 bases from V and 2 bases from J, with 6 bases between. The CDR3 spans 13 residues. The CDR3 DNA follows: TGCAGCGTTGAACGGGAAAACACCGGGGAGCTGTTTTTT. It yields the protein CSVERENTGELFF.

The table lists this clonotype with many counts. The genes are TRBV7-3 and TRBJ1-1; 7 nucleotides align to TRBD1. CDR3 size: 14 residues. The germline gives CDR1 SGHTA, CDR2 FQGTGA. V trimming: 0 bases; J trimming: 11 bases; junction bases outside the gene matches: 9. CDR3 sequence: CASSLTGGTAEAFF. CDR3 nucleotide sequence: TGTGCCAGCAGCTTAACGGGAGGGACAGCCGAGGCTTTCTTT.

J is TRBJ2-7 and V is TRBV7-9; no definite D call. The germline V gene encodes CDR1 SEHNR and CDR2 FQNEAQ (reference sequence). The CDR3 is made up of 15 amino acids. Deletions cut 1 base from V and 6 bases from J, with 16 bases between. The CDR3 sequence is CASSLVRGDFREQYF. CDR3 in DNA: TGTGCCAGCAGCTTAGTCCGTGGGGATTTTCGCGAGCAGTACTTC.

The V call is TRBV2, the J call TRBJ2-7; D might be TRBD1 (6 bases). This CDR3 has 16 amino acids. Germline loops: CDR1 SNHLY, CDR2 FYNNEI. The ends were cut back, 0 bases at V and 3 bases at J, with 15 bases in the middle. The CDR3 spells CASSEARGFPRYEQYF. For the CDR3, the DNA is TGTGCCAGCAGTGAAGCTAGGGGGTTTCCTCGCTACGAGCAGTACTTC. The full variable domain, in which reference TRBV2 and TRBJ2-7 provide the parts outside the CDR3, is EPEVTQTPSHQVTQMGQEVILRCVPISNHLYFYWYRQILGQKVEFLVSFYNNEISEKSEIFDDQFSVERPDGSNFTLKIRSTKLEDSAMYFCASSEARGFPRYEQYFGPGTRLTVT.

The V and J genes are TRBV24-1 and TRBJ1-5; D is perhaps TRBD1 (5 bases). The V end was cut by 9 bases, the J end by 1 base, with 15 bases between. The CDR3 has 15 amino acids. The V gene's germline CDR1 is KGHDR and CDR2 SFDVKD. The CDR3: CATLGGGLSNQPQHF. CDR3 in DNA: TGTGCCACCCTCGGGGGGGGTCTGAGCAATCAGCCCCAGCATTTT.

The chain employs TRBV24-1 and TRBJ2-7; weak D call: TRBD1 (5 bases). V lost 11 bases and J 0 bases, leaving 22 bases between the germline ends. The CDR3 runs 16 residues. Germline V gives CDR1 KGHDR, CDR2 SFDVKD. CDR3 amino acids: CASSFQPPGLSYEQYF. In DNA, the CDR3 is TGTGCCAGCAGCTTCCAACCCCCAGGGCTCTCCTACGAGCAGTACTTC.

J is TRBJ1-2 and V is TRBV7-9; possible D gene TRBD1, 6 bases. The V gene's germline CDR1 is SEHNR and CDR2 FQNEAQ (reference sequence). V lost 6 bases, J lost 7 bases, and 9 bases lay in between. This CDR3 comprises 11 residues. CDR3 DNA: TGTGCCAGCAGTTCAGGGGCTGGCTACACCTTC. Its translation is CASSSGAGYTF.

This clonotype was observed a handful of times. V and J are TRBV6-5 and TRBJ1-6; no clear D. The V end lost 4 bases, the J end lost 5 bases, and 6 bases lay between the germline ends. This CDR3 contains 13 residues. The germline V gene encodes CDR1 MNHEY and CDR2 SVGAGI. CDR3 nucleotides: TGTGCCAGCAGTTTGCAGAATAATTCACCCCTCCACTTT. It translates to CASSLQNNSPLHF.

This clonotype was detected a few times. The chain is built from TRBV6-6 and TRBJ2-5; D unresolved. CDR1 and CDR2 (germline): MNHNY, SVGAGI (reference sequence). CDR3 length equals 15 residues. V lost 2 bases and J lost 2, with 12 bases in between. The CDR3: CASSYVAIEQETQYF. In nucleotides, the CDR3 is TGTGCCAGCAGTTACGTGGCTATAGAGCAAGAGACCCAGTACTTC.